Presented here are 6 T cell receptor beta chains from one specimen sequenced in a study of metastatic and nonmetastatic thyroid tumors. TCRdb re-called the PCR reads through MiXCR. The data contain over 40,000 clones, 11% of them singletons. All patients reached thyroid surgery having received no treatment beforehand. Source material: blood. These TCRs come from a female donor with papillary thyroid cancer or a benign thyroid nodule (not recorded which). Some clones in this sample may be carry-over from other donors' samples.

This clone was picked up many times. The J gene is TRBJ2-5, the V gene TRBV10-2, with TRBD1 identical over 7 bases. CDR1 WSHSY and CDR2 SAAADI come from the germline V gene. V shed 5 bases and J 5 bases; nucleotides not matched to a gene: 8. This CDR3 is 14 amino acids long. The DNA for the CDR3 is TGCGCCAGCAGTAACTTACGCAGGGGGGAGACCCAGTACTTC. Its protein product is CASSNLRRGETQYF.

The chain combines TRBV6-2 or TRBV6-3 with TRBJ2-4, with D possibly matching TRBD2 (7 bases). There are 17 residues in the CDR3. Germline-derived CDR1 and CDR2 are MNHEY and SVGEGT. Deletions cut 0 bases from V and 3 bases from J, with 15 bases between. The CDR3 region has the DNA TGTGCCAGCAGTTACTCCCAAACCGGGGGGCTCAAAAACATTCAGTACTTC. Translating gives CASSYSQTGGLKNIQYF.

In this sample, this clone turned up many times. Here the CDR3 DNA reads TGTGCCAGCACCACACAAACGGGATCCTACGAGCAGTACTTC. This gives the protein CASTTQTGSYEQYF. The chain links TRBV7-2 to TRBJ2-7, with a tentative D call TRBD2 (5 bases). V was trimmed by 7 bases and J by 1 base, leaving 14 bases between them. There are 14 residues in the CDR3. Germline V gives CDR1 SGHTA, CDR2 FQGNSA.

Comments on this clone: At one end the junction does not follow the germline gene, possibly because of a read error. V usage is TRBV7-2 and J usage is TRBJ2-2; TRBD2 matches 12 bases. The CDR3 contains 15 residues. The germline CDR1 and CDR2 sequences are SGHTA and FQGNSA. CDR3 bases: TGTGCAAGCAGCTCCGGACTAGCGGGGAACGGGGAGCTGTTTTTT. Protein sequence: CASSSGLAGNGELFF.

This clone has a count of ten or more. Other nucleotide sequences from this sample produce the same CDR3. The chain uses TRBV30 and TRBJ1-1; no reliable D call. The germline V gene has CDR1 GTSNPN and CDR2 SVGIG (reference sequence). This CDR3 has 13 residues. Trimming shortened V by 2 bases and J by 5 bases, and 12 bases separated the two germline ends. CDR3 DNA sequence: TGTGCCTGGAGTACGAAACGTCAAACTGAAGCTTTCTTT. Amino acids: CAWSTKRQTEAFF.

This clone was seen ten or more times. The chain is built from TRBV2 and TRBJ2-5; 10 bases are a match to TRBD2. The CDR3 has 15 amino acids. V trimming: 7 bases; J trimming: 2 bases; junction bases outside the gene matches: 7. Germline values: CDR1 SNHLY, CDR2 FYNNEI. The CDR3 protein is CASNDGTSVQETQYF. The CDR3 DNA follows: TGTGCCAGCAACGATGGGACTAGCGTACAAGAGACCCAGTACTTC.